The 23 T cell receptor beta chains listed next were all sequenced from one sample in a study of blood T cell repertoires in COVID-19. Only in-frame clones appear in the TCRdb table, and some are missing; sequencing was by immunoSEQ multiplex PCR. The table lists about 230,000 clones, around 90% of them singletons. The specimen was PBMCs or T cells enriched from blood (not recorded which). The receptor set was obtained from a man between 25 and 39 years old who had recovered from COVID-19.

CDR3 bases: TGTGCCAGCAGTGGTAGCGGGAGTGTTAGCAATGAGCAGTTCTTC. This translates into CASSGSGSVSNEQFF. The genes are TRBV25-1 and TRBJ2-1; 9 bases align to TRBD2. J gave up 6 bases and V 4 bases, and 7 bases lay outside the gene matches. Per germline, CDR1 MGHDK and CDR2 SYGVNS. The CDR3 consists of 15 residues.

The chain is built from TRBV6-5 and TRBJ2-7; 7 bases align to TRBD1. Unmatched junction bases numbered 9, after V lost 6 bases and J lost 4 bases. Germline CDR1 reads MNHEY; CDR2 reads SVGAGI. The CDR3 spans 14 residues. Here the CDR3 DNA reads TGTGCCAGCAGGTTTCGACAGGGTGTGTACGAGCAGTACTTC. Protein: CASRFRQGVYEQYF.

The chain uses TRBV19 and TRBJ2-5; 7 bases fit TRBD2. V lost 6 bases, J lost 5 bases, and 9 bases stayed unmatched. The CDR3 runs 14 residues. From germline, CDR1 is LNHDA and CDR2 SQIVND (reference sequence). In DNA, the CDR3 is TGTGCCAGTAGGAGGGAGGGCCTAGTGGAGACCCAGTACTTC. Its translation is CASRREGLVETQYF.

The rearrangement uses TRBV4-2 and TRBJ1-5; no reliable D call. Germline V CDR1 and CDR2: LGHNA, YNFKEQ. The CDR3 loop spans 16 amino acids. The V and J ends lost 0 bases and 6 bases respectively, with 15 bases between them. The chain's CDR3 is CASSQDLSRRGQPQHF. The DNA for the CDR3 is TGTGCCAGCAGCCAAGATTTGTCCAGGCGGGGTCAGCCCCAGCATTTT.

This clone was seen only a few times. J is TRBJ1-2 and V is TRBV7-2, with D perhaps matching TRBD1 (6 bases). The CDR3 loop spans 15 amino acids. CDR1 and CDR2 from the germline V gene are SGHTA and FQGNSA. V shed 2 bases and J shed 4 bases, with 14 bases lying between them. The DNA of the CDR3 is TGTGCCAGCAGCTTACGGGCAGGGGATGGCTATGGCTACACCTTC. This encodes CASSLRAGDGYGYTF.

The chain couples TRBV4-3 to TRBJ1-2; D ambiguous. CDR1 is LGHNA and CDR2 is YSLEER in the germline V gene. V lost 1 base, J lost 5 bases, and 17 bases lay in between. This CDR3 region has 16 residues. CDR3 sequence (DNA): TGCGCCAGCAGCCAAGTCATCGAGGGATCTGCTTATGGCTACACCTTC. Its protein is CASSQVIEGSAYGYTF.

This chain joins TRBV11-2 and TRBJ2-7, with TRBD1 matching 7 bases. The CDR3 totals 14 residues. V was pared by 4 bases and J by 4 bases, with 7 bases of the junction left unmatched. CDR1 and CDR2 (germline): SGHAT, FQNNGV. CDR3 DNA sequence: TGTGCCAGCAGCTCATGGACAGGACTGTACGAGCAGTACTTC. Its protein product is CASSSWTGLYEQYF.

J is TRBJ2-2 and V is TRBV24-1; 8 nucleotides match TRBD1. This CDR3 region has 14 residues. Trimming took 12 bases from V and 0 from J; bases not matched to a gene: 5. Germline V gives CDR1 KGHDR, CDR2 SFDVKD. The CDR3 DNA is TGTGCCCTACCGGGACAGGCGAACACCGGGGAGCTGTTTTTT. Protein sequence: CALPGQANTGELFF.

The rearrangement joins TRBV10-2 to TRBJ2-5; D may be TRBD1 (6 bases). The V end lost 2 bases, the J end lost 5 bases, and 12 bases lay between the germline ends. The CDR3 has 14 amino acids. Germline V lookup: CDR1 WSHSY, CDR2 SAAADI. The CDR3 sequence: CASSEPHRAETQYF. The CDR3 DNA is TGCGCCAGCAGTGAGCCTCACAGGGCGGAGACCCAGTACTTC.

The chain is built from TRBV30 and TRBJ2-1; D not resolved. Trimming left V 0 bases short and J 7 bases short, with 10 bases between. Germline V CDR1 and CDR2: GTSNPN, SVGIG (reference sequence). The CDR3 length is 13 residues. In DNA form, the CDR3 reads TGTGCCTGGAGTGTAAGCCCAGCGAATGAGCAGTTCTTC. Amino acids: CAWSVSPANEQFF.

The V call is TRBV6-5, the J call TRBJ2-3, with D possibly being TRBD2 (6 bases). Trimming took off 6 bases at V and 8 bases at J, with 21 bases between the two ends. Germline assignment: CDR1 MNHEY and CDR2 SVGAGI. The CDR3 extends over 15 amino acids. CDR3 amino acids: CASSRSLGQEGTQYF. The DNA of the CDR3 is TGTGCCAGCAGCCGATCCCTAGGTCAGGAGGGTACGCAGTATTTT.

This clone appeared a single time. The CDR3 sequence is CASSFENSNEQFF. For the CDR3, the DNA is TGTGCCAGCAGTTTTGAGAACAGCAATGAGCAGTTCTTC. The chain has TRBV28 and TRBJ2-1; D gene unclear. From germline, CDR1 is MDHEN and CDR2 SYDVKM. The CDR3 runs to 13 residues. Trimming removed 3 bases from V and 6 bases from J, with 9 bases in between.

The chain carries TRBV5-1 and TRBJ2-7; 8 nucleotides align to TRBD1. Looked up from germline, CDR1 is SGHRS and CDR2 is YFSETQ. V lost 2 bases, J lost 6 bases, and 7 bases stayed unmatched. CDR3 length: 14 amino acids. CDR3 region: CASSFGQGQTEQYF. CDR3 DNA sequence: TGCGCCAGCAGCTTTGGACAGGGTCAGACCGAGCAGTACTTC.

The CDR3 coding sequence is TGTGCCAGCAGTGAAGGACAGAGAATAATGAACACTGAAGCTTTCTTT. Protein sequence: CASSEGQRIMNTEAFF. J is TRBJ1-1 and V is TRBV28; D perhaps matches TRBD1 (6 bases). Germline V lookup: CDR1 MDHEN, CDR2 SYDVKM. Trimming shortened V by 5 bases and J by 0 bases, and 16 bases separated the two germline ends. The CDR3 covers 16 residues.

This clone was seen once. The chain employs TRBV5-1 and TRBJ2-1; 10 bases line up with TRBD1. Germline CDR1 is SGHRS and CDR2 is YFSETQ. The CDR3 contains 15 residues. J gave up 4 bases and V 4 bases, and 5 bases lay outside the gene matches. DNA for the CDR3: TGCGCCAGCAGCCCAGGACAGGGGGGGTACAATGAGCAGTTCTTC. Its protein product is CASSPGQGGYNEQFF.

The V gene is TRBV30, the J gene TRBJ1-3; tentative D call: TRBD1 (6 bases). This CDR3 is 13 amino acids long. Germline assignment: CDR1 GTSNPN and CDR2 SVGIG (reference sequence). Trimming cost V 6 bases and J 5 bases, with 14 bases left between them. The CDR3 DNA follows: TGTGCCTGTGGCGGACAGCCGAGAAACACCATATATTTT. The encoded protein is CACGGQPRNTIYF. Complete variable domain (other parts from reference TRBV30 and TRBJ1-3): SQTIHQWPATLVQPVGSPLSLECTVEGTSNPNLYWYRQAAGRGLQLLFYSVGIGQISSEVPQNLSASRPQDRQFILSSKKLLLSDSGFYLCACGGQPRNTIYFGEGSWLTVV.

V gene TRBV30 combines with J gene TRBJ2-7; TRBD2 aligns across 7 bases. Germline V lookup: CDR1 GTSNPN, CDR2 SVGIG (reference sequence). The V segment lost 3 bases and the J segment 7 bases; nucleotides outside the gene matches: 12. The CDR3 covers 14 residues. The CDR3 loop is CAWSGGTRVHEQYF. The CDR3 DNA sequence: TGTGCCTGGAGCGGGGGGACGAGGGTGCATGAGCAGTACTTC.

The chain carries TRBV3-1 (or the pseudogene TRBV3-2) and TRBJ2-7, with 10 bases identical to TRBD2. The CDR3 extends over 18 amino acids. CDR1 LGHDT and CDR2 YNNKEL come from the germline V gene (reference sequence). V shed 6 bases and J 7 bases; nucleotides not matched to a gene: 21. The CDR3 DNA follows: TGTGCCAGCAGATGGTTAGAGCGGGGGGGCCATCGACGGCATGAGCAGTACTTC. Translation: CASRWLERGGHRRHEQYF.

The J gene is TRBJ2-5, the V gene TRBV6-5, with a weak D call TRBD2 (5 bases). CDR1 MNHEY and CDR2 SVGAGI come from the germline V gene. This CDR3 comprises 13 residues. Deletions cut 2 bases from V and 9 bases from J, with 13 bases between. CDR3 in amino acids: CASSYQLTGAQYF. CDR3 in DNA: TGTGCCAGCAGTTACCAGCTAACCGGGGCCCAGTACTTC.

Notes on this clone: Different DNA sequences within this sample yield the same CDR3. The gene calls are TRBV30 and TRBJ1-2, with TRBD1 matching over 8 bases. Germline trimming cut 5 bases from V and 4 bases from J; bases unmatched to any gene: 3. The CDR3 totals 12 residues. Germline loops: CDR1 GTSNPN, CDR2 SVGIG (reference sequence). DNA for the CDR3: TGTGCCTGGGACAGGGGCGTCTATGGCTACACCTTC. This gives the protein CAWDRGVYGYTF.

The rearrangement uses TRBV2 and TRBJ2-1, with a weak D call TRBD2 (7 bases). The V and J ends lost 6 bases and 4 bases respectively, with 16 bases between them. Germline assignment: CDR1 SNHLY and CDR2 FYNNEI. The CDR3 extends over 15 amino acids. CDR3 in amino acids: CASRNPGGRYNEQFF. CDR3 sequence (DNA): TGTGCCAGCAGGAACCCGGGGGGCAGGTACAATGAGCAGTTCTTC.

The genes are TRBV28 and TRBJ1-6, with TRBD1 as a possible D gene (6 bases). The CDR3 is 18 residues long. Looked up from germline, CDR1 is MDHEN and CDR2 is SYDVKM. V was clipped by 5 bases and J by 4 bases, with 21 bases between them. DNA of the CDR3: TGTGCCAGCAGTATAGGGGGTGGGGGCGTGGGATATAATTCACCCCTCCACTTT. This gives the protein CASSIGGGGVGYNSPLHF.

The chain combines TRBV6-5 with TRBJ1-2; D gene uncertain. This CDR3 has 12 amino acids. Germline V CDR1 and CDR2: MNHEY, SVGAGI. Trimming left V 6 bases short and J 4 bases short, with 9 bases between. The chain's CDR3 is CASRTSGYGYTF. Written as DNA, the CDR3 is TGTGCCAGCAGAACGTCGGGCTATGGCTACACCTTC.